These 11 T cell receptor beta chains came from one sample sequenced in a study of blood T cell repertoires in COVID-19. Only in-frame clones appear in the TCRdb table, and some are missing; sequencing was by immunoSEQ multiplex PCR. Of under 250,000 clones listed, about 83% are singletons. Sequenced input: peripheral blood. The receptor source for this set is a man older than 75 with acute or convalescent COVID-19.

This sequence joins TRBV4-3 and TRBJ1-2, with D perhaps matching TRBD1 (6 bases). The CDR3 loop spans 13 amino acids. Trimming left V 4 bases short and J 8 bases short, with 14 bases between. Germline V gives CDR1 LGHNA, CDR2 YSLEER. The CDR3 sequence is CASSRTGSRGYTF. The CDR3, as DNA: TGCGCCAGCAGCCGAACAGGGTCGCGGGGCTACACCTTC.

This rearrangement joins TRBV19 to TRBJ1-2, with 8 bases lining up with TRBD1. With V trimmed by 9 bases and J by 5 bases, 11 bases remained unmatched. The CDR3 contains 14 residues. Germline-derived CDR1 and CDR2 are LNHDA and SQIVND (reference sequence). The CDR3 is CASRDWDRRYGYTF. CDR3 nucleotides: TGTGCCAGCCGAGACTGGGACAGGCGTTATGGCTACACCTTC.

The CDR3 protein is CASIRPGGGTEAFF. DNA of the CDR3: TGTGCCAGCATCCGCCCAGGGGGCGGGACTGAAGCTTTCTTT. The chain carries TRBV28 and TRBJ1-1; 8 positions match TRBD1. In germline, CDR1 is MDHEN, CDR2 SYDVKM. This CDR3 has 14 residues. V shed 7 bases and J 5 bases; nucleotides not matched to a gene: 9.

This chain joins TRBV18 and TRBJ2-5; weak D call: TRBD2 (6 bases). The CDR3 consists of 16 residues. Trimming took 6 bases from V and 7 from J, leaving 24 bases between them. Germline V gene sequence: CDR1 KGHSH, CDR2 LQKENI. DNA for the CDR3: TGTGCCAGCTCGAAAACCGCACTAGCTGGGCGGACGACCCAGTACTTC. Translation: CASSKTALAGRTTQYF.

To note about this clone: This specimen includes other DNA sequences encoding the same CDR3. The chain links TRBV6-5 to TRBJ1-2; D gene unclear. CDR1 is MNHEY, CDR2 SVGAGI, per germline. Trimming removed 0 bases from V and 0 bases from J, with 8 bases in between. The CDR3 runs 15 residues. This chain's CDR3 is CASSYSGLSNYGYTF. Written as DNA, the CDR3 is TGTGCCAGCAGTTACTCTGGCCTTTCTAACTATGGCTACACCTTC.

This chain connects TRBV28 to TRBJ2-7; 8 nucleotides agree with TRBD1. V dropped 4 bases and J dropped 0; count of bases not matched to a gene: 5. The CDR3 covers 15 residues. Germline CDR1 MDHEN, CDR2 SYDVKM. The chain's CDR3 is CASSSLQGASYEQYF. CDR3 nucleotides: TGTGCCAGCAGTTCGCTGCAGGGGGCCTCCTACGAGCAGTACTTC. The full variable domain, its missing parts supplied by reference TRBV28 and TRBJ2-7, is DVKVTQSSRYLVKRTGEKVFLECVQDMDHENMFWYRQDPGLGLRLIYFSYDVKMKEKGDIPEGYSVSREKKERFSLILESASTNQTSMYLCASSSLQGASYEQYFGPGTRLTVT.

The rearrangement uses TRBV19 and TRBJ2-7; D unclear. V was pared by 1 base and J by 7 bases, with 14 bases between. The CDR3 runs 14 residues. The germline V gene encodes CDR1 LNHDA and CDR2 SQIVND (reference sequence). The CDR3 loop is CASSIGGPRTEQYF. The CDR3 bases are TGTGCCAGTAGTATAGGAGGCCCCCGCACGGAGCAGTACTTC.

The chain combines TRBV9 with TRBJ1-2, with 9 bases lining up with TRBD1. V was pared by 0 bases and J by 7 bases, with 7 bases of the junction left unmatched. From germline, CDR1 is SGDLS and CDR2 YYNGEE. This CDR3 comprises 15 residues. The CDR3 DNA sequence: TGTGCCAGCAGCGTAGTAACAGGGGGCGAGAGTGGCTACACCTTC. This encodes CASSVVTGGESGYTF.

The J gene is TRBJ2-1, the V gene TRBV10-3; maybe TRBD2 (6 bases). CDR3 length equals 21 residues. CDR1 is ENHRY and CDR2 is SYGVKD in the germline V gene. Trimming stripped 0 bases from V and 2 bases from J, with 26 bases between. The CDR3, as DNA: TGTGCCATCAGTGAGTCGAAAGTCTTGAGGGGCGGGGTAGGGACCTACAATGAGCAGTTCTTC. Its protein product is CAISESKVLRGGVGTYNEQFF.

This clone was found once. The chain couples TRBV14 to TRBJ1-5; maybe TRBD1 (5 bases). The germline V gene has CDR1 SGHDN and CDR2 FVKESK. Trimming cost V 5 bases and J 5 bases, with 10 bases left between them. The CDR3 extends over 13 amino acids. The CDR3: CASSAGGDQPQHF. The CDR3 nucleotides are TGTGCCAGCAGCGCTGGGGGGGATCAGCCCCAGCATTTT.

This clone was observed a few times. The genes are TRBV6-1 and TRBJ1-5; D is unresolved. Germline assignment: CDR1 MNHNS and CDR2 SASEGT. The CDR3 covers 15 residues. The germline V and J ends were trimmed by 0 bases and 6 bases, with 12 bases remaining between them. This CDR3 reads CASSEAFSGIQPQHF. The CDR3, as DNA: TGTGCCAGCAGTGAAGCGTTTTCCGGTATTCAGCCCCAGCATTTT.